Shown below are 27 T cell receptor beta chains from a single sample sequenced in a study of graft-versus-host responses after intestinal transplantation. Sequencing used immunoSEQ multiplex PCR; TCRdb keeps in-frame clones, though not all of them. The sample has about 9,700 clones; 31% are singletons. Specimen: alloreactive CD4+ T cells from a mixed lymphocyte reaction culture, collected before transplantation. Subset defined: CFSE-low proliferating T cells sorted from roughly six-day pre-transplant mixed lymphocyte reaction (GvH or HvG direction). These receptors all stem from a human patient who was an organ donor for intestinal transplantation.

This rearrangement joins TRBV7-2 to TRBJ1-6, with D unresolved. Between the trimmed V and J ends, which lost 1 base and 7 bases, there was a span of 8 bases. Per the germline V gene, CDR1 is SGHTA and CDR2 is FQGNSA. This CDR3 has 14 amino acids. CDR3 region: CASSLVRANSPLHF. In DNA, the CDR3 is TGTGCCAGCAGCTTAGTTAGGGCGAATTCACCCCTCCACTTT.

The chain employs TRBV28 and TRBJ1-6, with D maybe TRBD1 (5 bases). Germline V gene sequence: CDR1 MDHEN, CDR2 SYDVKM. The length of the CDR3 is 14 residues. The V end lost 9 bases, the J end lost 4 bases, and 13 bases lay between the germline ends. DNA for the CDR3: TGTGCCAGTCGTGGCGGGACGTATAATTCACCCCTCCACTTT. Its protein is CASRGGTYNSPLHF.

This clone was picked up a small number of times. The genes are TRBV10-3 and TRBJ2-2; 7 positions match TRBD1. Trimming cost V 8 bases and J 0 bases; bases outside gene matches: 3. The CDR3 runs to 14 residues. CDR1 is ENHRY and CDR2 is SYGVKD in the germline V gene. CDR3 coding DNA: TGTGCCATCTTAACAGGGGCGAACACCGGGGAGCTGTTTTTT. Residues: CAILTGANTGELFF.

The chain uses TRBV20-1 and TRBJ2-5; D is unresolved. Germline V gene sequence: CDR1 DFQATT, CDR2 SNEGSKA (reference sequence). The ends were cut back, 3 bases at V and 5 bases at J, with 7 bases in the middle. The CDR3 is made up of 11 amino acids. Here the CDR3 DNA reads TGCAGTGCTAGCCCCTTCGAGACCCAGTACTTC. Protein: CSASPFETQYF.

The chain recombines TRBV18 with TRBJ1-2; no firm D call. The CDR3 is 11 amino acids. Germline CDR1 reads KGHSH; CDR2 reads LQKENI. Trimming pared 4 bases from V and 5 bases from J, leaving 5 bases between. CDR3: CASSQGYGYTF. CDR3 DNA: TGTGCCAGCTCACAGGGTTATGGCTACACCTTC.

The chain uses TRBV11-3 and TRBJ1-1, with TRBD1 matching 9 bases. With 1 base clipped from V and 0 bases from J, the junction kept 3 bases outside the gene matches. The CDR3 consists of 16 residues. Germline CDR1 SGHNT, CDR2 YENEEA. CDR3 DNA sequence: TGTGCCAGCAGCTTAGCAGGGACAGGGATGAACACTGAAGCTTTCTTT. Its translation: CASSLAGTGMNTEAFF.

The chain employs TRBV20-1 and TRBJ1-2; D call uncertain. This CDR3 has 10 residues. CDR1 and CDR2 from the germline V gene are DFQATT and SNEGSKA (reference sequence). Trimming cost V 2 bases and J 3 bases, with 1 base left between them. The CDR3 nucleotides are TGCAGTGCTAGACACTATGGCTACACCTTC. Translated, it gives CSARHYGYTF.

This clone is medium-sized. The V gene is TRBV5-1, the J gene TRBJ1-1; D gene unclear. V lost 0 bases and J lost 3, with 3 bases in between. The CDR3 totals 12 residues. Per the germline V gene, CDR1 is SGHRS and CDR2 is YFSETQ. The CDR3 loop reads CASSLGDTEAFF. CDR3 DNA sequence: TGCGCCAGCAGCTTGGGGGACACTGAAGCTTTCTTT.

This chain joins TRBV7-2 and TRBJ2-6; D gene uncertain. The CDR3 totals 14 residues. In germline, CDR1 is SGHTA, CDR2 FQGNSA. The germline V and J ends were trimmed by 2 bases and 1 base, with 3 bases remaining between them. The CDR3 DNA sequence: TGTGCCAGCAGCTTACAGTCTGGGGCCAACGTCCTGACTTTC. It translates to CASSLQSGANVLTF.

The J gene is TRBJ2-7, the V gene TRBV6-4, with unresolved D. V was cut by 6 bases and J by 3 bases, with 3 bases left in between. Germline V CDR1 and CDR2: MRHNA, SNTAGT. The CDR3 length is 10 residues. The CDR3 sequence: CASRGYEQYF. In DNA form, the CDR3 reads TGTGCCAGCAGGGGCTACGAGCAGTACTTC.

The V and J genes are TRBV11-2 and TRBJ2-1; 12 bases map to TRBD2. J lost 7 bases, V lost 5 bases, and 6 bases had no gene match. Germline CDR1 SGHAT, CDR2 FQNNGV. CDR3 length equals 15 residues. In DNA, the CDR3 is TGTGCCAGCAGCCCCGGACTAGCGGGGACGAATGAGCAGTTCTTC. The encoded protein is CASSPGLAGTNEQFF.

The V and J genes are TRBV29-1 and TRBJ1-1; 7 bases line up with TRBD1. Germline V gene data show CDR1 as SQVTM and CDR2 as ANQGSEA. With V trimmed by 6 bases and J by 0 bases, 4 bases remained unmatched. This CDR3 spans 13 amino acids. The CDR3 DNA follows: TGCAGCGTCCGACAGGGTATGAACACTGAAGCTTTCTTT. It translates to CSVRQGMNTEAFF.

The rearrangement links TRBV30 to TRBJ1-4; 8 bases agree with TRBD1. Germline assignment: CDR1 GTSNPN and CDR2 SVGIG (reference sequence). There are 15 residues in the CDR3. The junction had 11 bases not matched to a gene; V was cut back by 3 bases and J by 8 bases. CDR3 sequence (DNA): TGTGCCTGGAGGATTTCGGACAGGGCAGAAGAAAAACTGTTTTTT. This codes for CAWRISDRAEEKLFF.

The rearrangement links TRBV4-3 to TRBJ1-2; D uncertain. Germline lookup yields CDR1 LGHNA and CDR2 YSLEER. CDR3 size: 13 residues. Trimming took 0 bases from V and 8 from J, leaving 10 bases between them. CDR3 bases: TGCGCCAGCAGCCAAGATCTAGACCGGGGCTACACCTTC. This codes for CASSQDLDRGYTF.

The chain has TRBV9 and TRBJ1-5; D remains unclear. Germline CDR1 and CDR2: SGDLS and YYNGEE. With 0 bases removed from V and 11 bases from J, the gap between germline ends came to 12 bases. This CDR3 spans 13 amino acids. CDR3 residues: CASSVDLGSTQHF. The CDR3 DNA sequence: TGTGCCAGCAGCGTAGATCTGGGGAGTACCCAGCATTTT.

This clone is medium-sized by share. The rearrangement links TRBV6-1 to TRBJ2-4; D is perhaps TRBD1 (5 bases). Per the germline V gene, CDR1 is MNHNS and CDR2 is SASEGT. Between the trimmed V and J ends, which lost 7 bases and 0 bases, there was a span of 13 bases. The CDR3 loop spans 15 amino acids. CDR3 sequence (DNA): TGTGCCAGCAACTTATGGGGCATAGCCAAAAACATTCAGTACTTC. This encodes CASNLWGIAKNIQYF.

The chain joins TRBV4-3 to TRBJ2-3; 8 bases map to TRBD1. Trimming at V came to 1 base and at J to 5 bases, leaving 8 bases not matched to a gene. The CDR3 spans 16 residues. From germline, CDR1 is LGHNA and CDR2 YSLEER. This chain's CDR3 is CASSQGQGKSVDTQYF. Written as DNA, the CDR3 is TGCGCCAGCAGCCAAGGACAGGGGAAGAGTGTAGATACGCAGTATTTT.

This chain connects TRBV10-2 to TRBJ2-7; 10 nucleotides agree with TRBD2. The CDR3 is 15 amino acids. Looked up from germline, CDR1 is WSHSY and CDR2 is SAAADI. V was clipped by 7 bases and J by 0 bases; unmatched bases: 6. This CDR3 is CASTLAGGFSYEQYF. CDR3 bases: TGCGCCAGCACCTTAGCGGGGGGATTCTCCTACGAGCAGTACTTC.

The chain has TRBV9 and TRBJ1-3; no firm D call. Trimming removed 0 bases from V and 0 bases from J, with 4 bases in between. Germline CDR1 and CDR2: SGDLS and YYNGEE. The CDR3 sequence is 14 residues long. The CDR3 DNA reads TGTGCCAGCAGCGTAGGACTCTCTGGAAACACCATATATTTT. Its protein product is CASSVGLSGNTIYF.

The CDR3 bases are TGTGCCAGCAGCCCGCAGATGAACACTGAAGCTTTCTTT. It is translated as CASSPQMNTEAFF. J is TRBJ1-1 and V is TRBV7-3; D not resolved. V lost 5 bases to trimming and J lost 0 bases, with 7 bases between them. Germline V gene data show CDR1 as SGHTA and CDR2 as FQGTGA. The CDR3 contains 13 residues.

V usage is TRBV28 and J usage is TRBJ1-6; no reliable D call. The CDR3 spans 15 residues. Trimming removed 5 bases at V and 1 base at J, with 9 bases between. Germline V gene lookup returns CDR1 MDHEN and CDR2 SYDVKM. The CDR3 loop is CASSDLSSYNSPLHF. The CDR3 DNA sequence: TGTGCCAGCAGTGATTTGAGTTCCTATAATTCACCCCTCCACTTT.

About this clone itself: The junction differs from germline at one of its ends, possibly a read error. The chain links TRBV6-1 to TRBJ2-7; D may match TRBD1 or TRBD2 (6 bases each). The CDR3 is 13 amino acids. Germline CDR1 reads MNHNS; CDR2 reads SASEGT. The CDR3 protein is CASSDIQGLNRDF. The CDR3 bases are TGTGCCAGCAGCGATATACAGGGACTTAACCGAGACTTC.

This clone was counted only a few times. The V call is TRBV7-2, the J call TRBJ1-1; no reliable D call. Trimming took off 4 bases at V and 11 bases at J, with 20 bases between the two ends. This CDR3 region has 14 residues. Germline lookup yields CDR1 SGHTA and CDR2 FQGNSA. CDR3 protein: CASSWGDTSPGAFF. DNA for the CDR3: TGTGCCAGCAGCTGGGGAGACACGTCCCCTGGGGCTTTCTTT.

The rearrangement links TRBV7-2 to TRBJ2-1; perhaps TRBD1 as D (5 bases). Trimming left V 2 bases short and J 7 bases short, with 15 bases between. The CDR3 covers 15 residues. CDR1 and CDR2 from the germline V gene are SGHTA and FQGNSA. CDR3 protein: CASSLRVQAKNEQFF. The CDR3, as DNA: TGTGCCAGCAGCTTACGCGTACAGGCCAAAAATGAGCAGTTCTTC.

The chain has TRBV5-4 and TRBJ2-7; D is uncertain. Trimming removed 0 bases at V and 3 bases at J, with 7 bases between. This CDR3 region has 13 residues. Germline V CDR1 and CDR2: SGHNT, YYREEE (reference sequence). As DNA, the CDR3 is TGTGCCAGCAGCTTGGGACAATACTACGAGCAGTACTTC. This translates into CASSLGQYYEQYF.

This clone was seen only a few times. CDR3 sequence: CASSLQQGNYGYTF. The CDR3 DNA reads as TGTGCCAGCAGCTTACAACAGGGGAACTATGGCTACACCTTC. The rearrangement links TRBV11-1 to TRBJ1-2; 7 nucleotides line up with TRBD1. After removal of 2 bases from V and 2 bases from J, the junction contained 2 bases not matched to a gene. This CDR3 has 14 amino acids. Germline CDR1 reads SGHAT; CDR2 reads FQDESV (reference sequence).

By share, this clone ranks as medium-sized (0.01 to 0.1%). The chain is built from TRBV4-1 and TRBJ1-3; 7 bases match TRBD1. Germline V gene data show CDR1 as MGHRA and CDR2 as YSYEKL. After removal of 1 base from V and 2 bases from J, the junction contained 11 bases not matched to a gene. CDR3 length equals 18 residues. Here the CDR3 DNA reads TGCGCCAGCAGCCAAGTGACTCTGGACAGGCAACCTGGAAACACCATATATTTT. The encoded protein is CASSQVTLDRQPGNTIYF.